This entry lists 11 T cell receptor beta chains sequenced from one sample in a study of blood T cells in healthy people across ages. The authors ran a second PCR of roughly 6 to 12 cycles using a sample-barcoded 5' primer and a J-beta primer mix. Each CDR3 protein gets one entry after TCRdb re-called the 5' RACE reads with MiXCR. This table has about 1.8 million distinct CDR3 sequences, 49% appearing once. Sequencing used blood. The source of these receptors is a woman aged 40 to 50 in good health.

J is TRBJ2-5 and V is TRBV3-1, with D unclear. CDR1 is LGHDT, CDR2 YNNKEL, per germline (reference sequence). V was shortened by 0 bases and J by 0 bases, with 8 bases between the two germline ends. CDR3 length: 15 residues. The CDR3 reads CASSQDWTHQETQYF. CDR3 coding DNA: TGTGCCAGCAGCCAAGATTGGACCCACCAAGAGACCCAGTACTTC.

This clonotype was counted a few times. The rearrangement uses TRBV7-8 and TRBJ2-7; 8 bases fit TRBD1. Per the germline V gene, CDR1 is SGHVS and CDR2 is FQNEAQ. Unmatched junction bases numbered 8, after V lost 5 bases and J lost 5 bases. CDR3 size: 14 residues. CDR3 DNA sequence: TGTGCCAGCAGCCCCAGGGGGCCTACCAACGAGCAGTACTTC. Protein product: CASSPRGPTNEQYF.

V usage is TRBV27 and J usage is TRBJ2-7, with unresolved D. The CDR3 extends over 14 amino acids. Germline CDR1 reads MNHEY; CDR2 reads SMNVEV (reference sequence). V was shortened by 5 bases and J by 2 bases, with 13 bases between the two germline ends. The CDR3 here is CASSQYLVAYEQYF. The CDR3 nucleotides read TGTGCCAGCAGTCAGTATTTGGTAGCCTACGAGCAGTACTTC.

This clonotype was counted only a few times. This chain uses TRBV14 with TRBJ2-4; D unresolved. The CDR3 sequence is 17 residues long. With 6 bases removed from V and 0 bases from J, the gap between germline ends came to 18 bases. CDR1 is SGHDN and CDR2 is FVKESK in the germline V gene. The DNA for the CDR3 is TGTGCCAGCAGTCCTCTCATCAGCATGAGAGCCAAAAACATTCAGTACTTC. Residues: CASSPLISMRAKNIQYF. The complete variable domain, with remaining parts taken from reference TRBV14 and TRBJ2-4, reads EAGVTQFPSHSVIEKGQTVTLRCDPISGHDNLYWYRRVMGKEIKFLLHFVKESKQDESGMPNNRFLAERTGGTYSTLKVQPAELEDSGVYFCASSPLISMRAKNIQYFGAGTRLSVL.

This clonotype was seen a few times. The chain is built from TRBV15 and TRBJ1-2; D perhaps matches TRBD1 (6 bases). This CDR3 comprises 17 residues. From germline, CDR1 is LNHNV and CDR2 YYDKDF (reference sequence). Trimming stripped 2 bases from V and 0 bases from J, with 16 bases between. CDR3 bases: TGTGCCACCAGCAGACTCGCTGGGGGGGCTTCTAACTATGGCTACACCTTC. Amino acid sequence: CATSRLAGGASNYGYTF.

In the case of this clonotype: Mismatch with germline at one junction end may stem from a read error. CDR3 residues: CASSSSGTSPRDEQFF. The CDR3 DNA sequence: TGTGCCAGCAGTTCATCCGGGACTAGTCCCCGGGATGAGCAGTTTTTC. V is TRBV28 and J is TRBJ2-1; 8 nucleotides align to TRBD2. The CDR3 spans 16 residues. Germline lookup yields CDR1 MDHEN and CDR2 SYDVKM.

The chain links TRBV6-2 or TRBV6-3 to TRBJ1-5, with D possibly matching TRBD1 (6 bases). Germline V gives CDR1 MNHEY, CDR2 SVGEGT. The CDR3 extends over 15 amino acids. Trimming removed 2 bases at V and 2 bases at J, with 10 bases between. The CDR3 region is CASSYGGWGNQPQHF. The CDR3 region has the DNA TGTGCCAGCAGTTACGGGGGCTGGGGCAATCAGCCCCAGCATTTT.

The genes are TRBV7-2 and TRBJ1-4, with D perhaps TRBD1 (5 bases). The germline V gene encodes CDR1 SGHTA and CDR2 FQGNSA. The CDR3 has 15 amino acids. V shed 5 bases and J shed 6 bases, with 16 bases lying between them. DNA of the CDR3: TGTGCCAGCAGCCAGGATGGGTTGGGGGATGAAAAACTGTTTTTT. Translated: CASSQDGLGDEKLFF.

The chain has TRBV28 and TRBJ2-3; a weak D match, TRBD1 (5 bases). Trimming removed 7 bases at V and 3 bases at J, with 14 bases between. Germline V gene lookup returns CDR1 MDHEN and CDR2 SYDVKM. The CDR3 runs 14 residues. DNA of the CDR3: TGTGCCAGCACCGCCGCCCACAGGACAGATACGCAGTATTTT. As protein: CASTAAHRTDTQYF.

V and J are TRBV4-2 and TRBJ1-2; D ambiguous. The V and J ends lost 2 bases and 11 bases respectively, with 9 bases between them. The CDR3 is 11 amino acids. CDR1 is LGHNA and CDR2 is YNFKEQ in the germline V gene. The CDR3 DNA reads as TGTGCCAGCAGCCAATTCAGGCGGTACACCTTC. This translates into CASSQFRRYTF.

This rearrangement joins TRBV12-5 to TRBJ2-3; possible D gene TRBD1, 5 bases. Germline CDR1 and CDR2: LGHNT and FRNRAP. This CDR3 is built from 14 residues. V gave up 3 bases and J gave up 5 bases, with 12 bases separating them. The CDR3 DNA reads as TGTGCTAGTGGTTTAAGTGGGGCCCTAGATACGCAGTATTTT. Protein: CASGLSGALDTQYF.